This T cell receptor (beta chain) was identified in a study of cytomegalovirus exposure and HLA in healthy donors. Study results and limitations: Later on, an analysis tied some 17,000 TCR beta sequences to HLA alleles at 0.05 false discovery rate. Donor immune exposure was known only as CMV serostatus. Indistinguishable V segments, including TRBV6-2 and TRBV6-3, were excluded.

CDR1 is MNHNY and CDR2 is SVGAGI in the germline V gene (reference sequence). Trimming took 6 bases from V and 3 from J; bases not matched to a gene: 12. CDR3 size: 16 residues. Researchers ran the PCR with 60 Vbeta and 13 Jbeta primers. The data were produced by immunoSEQ multiplex PCR, yet TCRdb's version contains in-frame clones alone and is incomplete. This table has about 160,000 clones, approximately 86% appearing once. This clone appeared a few times. Its matching antigen is unknown. This sequence originates from a woman under 30 in good health and CMV-seronegative. Material: PBMCs. The rearrangement joins TRBV6-6 to TRBJ2-7, with 9 bases identical to TRBD1. In nucleotides, the CDR3 is TGTGCCAGCAGCCAAAACAGGGGGACAGGGAACTACGAGCAGTACTTC. Its protein product is CASSQNRGTGNYEQYF.